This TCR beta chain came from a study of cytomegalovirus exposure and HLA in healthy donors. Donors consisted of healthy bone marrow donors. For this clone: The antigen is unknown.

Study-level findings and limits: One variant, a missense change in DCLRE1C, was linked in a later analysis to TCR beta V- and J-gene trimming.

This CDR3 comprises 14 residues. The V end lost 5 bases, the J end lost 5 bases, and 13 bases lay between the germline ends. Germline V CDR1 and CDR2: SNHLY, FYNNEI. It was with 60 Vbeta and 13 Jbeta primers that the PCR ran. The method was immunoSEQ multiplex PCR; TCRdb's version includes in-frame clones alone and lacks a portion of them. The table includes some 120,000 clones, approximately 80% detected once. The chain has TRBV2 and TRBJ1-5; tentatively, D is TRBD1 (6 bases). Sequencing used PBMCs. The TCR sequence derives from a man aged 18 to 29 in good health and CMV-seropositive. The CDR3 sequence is CASSKGGLDQPQHF. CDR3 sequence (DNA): TGTGCCAGCAGTAAGGGGGGGCTCGATCAGCCCCAGCATTTT.